This is a list of T cell receptor beta chains from one sample in a study of beta chain features in type 1 diabetes. The assay was immunoSEQ multiplex PCR, and TCRdb's table has in-frame clones only and misses some. The sample has 300,000 to 450,000 clones, 10% to 15% seen once; the top ten hold about 0.017%. Sequencing used naive CD4+ T cells from blood. The receptor set was obtained from a man aged 18 to 30 in good health. Both conserved end residues are part of each CDR3. A D gene is named only where the DNA matches it firmly. Rows may omit the clone size; those that give it use once, few, many or a size class.

D gene,CDR3 length,V gene,clone size,J gene,CDR3 protein,CDR3 DNA
.,12,TRBV28,few,TRBJ1-2,CASSLDSRGYTF,TGTGCCAGCAGCTTAGATTCGAGAGGCTACACCTTC
.,13,TRBV5-1,.,TRBJ2-3,CASSFGVADTQYF,TGCGCCAGCAGCTTTGGAGTAGCAGATACGCAGTATTTT
.,16,TRBV6-6,.,TRBJ2-6,CASSHGRWTGANVLTF,TGTGCCAGCAGCCATGGGAGATGGACCGGGGCCAACGTCCTGACTTTC
TRBD1,14,TRBV7-2,.,TRBJ2-5,CASSAPGQRETQYF,TGTGCCAGCAGCGCACCGGGACAGAGAGAGACCCAGTACTTC
.,12,TRBV7-9,few,TRBJ2-1,CASEEGTDEQFF,TGTGCCAGTGAGGAGGGAACGGATGAGCAGTTCTTC
.,15,TRBV11-2,few,TRBJ2-7,CASSSAREVTYEQYF,TGTGCCAGCAGCTCTGCCAGGGAAGTAACCTACGAGCAGTACTTC
TRBD1,15,TRBV4-3,few,TRBJ1-4,CASSRGTGDVEKLFF,TGCGCCAGCAGCCGAGGGACAGGGGATGTTGAAAAACTGTTTTTT
.,15,TRBV28,few,TRBJ1-5,CASRLGGAGNQPQHF,TGTGCCAGCAGACTTGGGGGGGCAGGGAATCAGCCCCAGCATTTT
TRBD2,15,TRBV9,.,TRBJ2-1,CASSATSLVINEQFF,TGTGCCAGCAGCGCGACTAGCCTCGTTATCAATGAGCAGTTCTTC
.,13,TRBV29-1,once,TRBJ2-5,CSVDRGQPGAQYF,TGCAGCGTTGACAGGGGCCAACCTGGGGCCCAGTACTTC
.,15,TRBV7-8,.,TRBJ1-1,CASSLASAVNTEAFF,TGTGCCAGCAGCTTAGCGTCCGCGGTGAACACTGAAGCTTTCTTT
.,13,TRBV14,few,TRBJ1-5,CASSHARGQPQHF,TGTGCCAGCAGCCATGCCAGGGGTCAGCCCCAGCATTTT
TRBD1,14,TRBV30,few,TRBJ1-5,CAWSAQGRNQPQHF,TGTGCCTGGAGCGCACAGGGGAGGAATCAGCCCCAGCATTTT
.,15,TRBV9,few,TRBJ2-1,CASSSGGMIYNEQFF,TGTGCCAGCAGCTCCGGGGGAATGATCTACAATGAGCAGTTCTTC
.,14,TRBV19,.,TRBJ1-1,CASSAPGGRTEAFF,TGTGCCAGTAGCGCCCCGGGGGGGAGAACTGAAGCTTTCTTT
TRBD1,14,TRBV19,.,TRBJ1-1,CASSPRTGGNEAFF,TGTGCCAGTAGTCCCCGAACAGGGGGCAATGAAGCTTTCTTT
.,14,TRBV29-1,few,TRBJ2-3,CSVELQGNPDTQYF,TGCAGCGTTGAATTGCAGGGGAACCCAGATACGCAGTATTTT
TRBD2,17,TRBV9,few,TRBJ2-7,CASSVGPGTSGRYEQYF,TGTGCCAGCAGCGTGGGACCCGGGACTAGCGGGAGGTACGAGCAGTACTTC
TRBD2,15,TRBV9,.,TRBJ2-7,CASSPGLAGSYEQYF,TGTGCCAGCAGCCCCGGACTAGCGGGAAGCTACGAGCAGTACTTC
.,13,TRBV5-4,.,TRBJ2-5,CASSSQPQETQYF,TGTGCCAGCAGCAGCCAACCCCAAGAGACCCAGTACTTC
.,16,TRBV11-1,few,TRBJ2-4,CASSSTRDTPRNIQYF,TGTGCCAGCAGCTCAACCCGGGACACCCCACGAAACATTCAGTACTTC
TRBD2,12,TRBV7-9,few,TRBJ2-1,CASSHTSGRGFF,TGTGCCAGCAGCCATACTAGCGGGAGAGGGTTCTTC
.,14,TRBV30,few,TRBJ2-5,CAWSVLVRRETQYF,TGTGCCTGGAGTGTACTAGTGAGGAGGGAGACCCAGTACTTC
TRBD1,13,TRBV29-1,few,TRBJ1-5,CSVSGTGGSPQHF,TGCAGCGTCTCGGGGACAGGAGGGTCGCCCCAGCATTTT
.,14,TRBV7-9,.,TRBJ2-7,CASSLAAGSYEQYF,TGTGCCAGCAGCTTAGCAGCAGGGTCCTACGAGCAGTACTTC
.,14,TRBV11-2,.,TRBJ2-1,CASSLAEPYNEQFF,TGTGCCAGCAGCTTAGCGGAGCCTTACAATGAGCAGTTCTTC
.,13,TRBV28,few,TRBJ1-1,CASILGGGTEAFF,TGTGCCAGCATCTTGGGGGGAGGCACTGAAGCTTTCTTT
.,14,TRBV10-3,few,TRBJ1-5,CAISENSSNQPQHF,TGTGCCATCAGTGAGAACAGTAGCAATCAGCCCCAGCATTTT
TRBD1,14,TRBV18,few,TRBJ1-2,CASSPPGQGYGYTF,TGTGCCAGCTCACCACCGGGACAGGGATATGGCTACACCTTC
.,14,TRBV7-2,few,TRBJ1-1,CASKNGRGATEAFF,TGTGCCAGCAAAAATGGCAGGGGCGCCACTGAAGCTTTCTTT
.,14,TRBV2,few,TRBJ2-1,CASPGESSYNEQFF,TGTGCCAGCCCAGGCGAAAGCTCCTACAATGAGCAGTTCTTC
TRBD2,15,TRBV30,.,TRBJ2-1,CAWSVDAGGYNEQFF,TGTGCCTGGAGTGTCGATGCGGGAGGGTACAATGAGCAGTTCTTC
.,15,TRBV7-8,.,TRBJ1-6,CASSAAGTQNSPLHF,TGTGCCAGCAGCGCCGCCGGGACTCAAAATTCACCCCTCCACTTT
TRBD2,14,TRBV7-9,.,TRBJ2-2,CASSTGGGSGLLFF,TGTGCCAGCAGCACTGGAGGCGGGAGTGGTTTGCTGTTTTTT
TRBD2,18,TRBV4-2,.,TRBJ2-7,CASSQTREGSSGYYEQYF,TGTGCCAGCAGCCAAACTAGAGAGGGTAGTAGCGGGTACTACGAGCAGTACTTC
TRBD1,13,TRBV29-1,.,TRBJ1-1,CSVDRGRGTEAFF,TGCAGCGTTGACAGGGGGCGGGGGACTGAAGCTTTCTTT
TRBD1,15,TRBV7-9,few,TRBJ2-3,CASSSAQGGTDTQYF,TGTGCCAGCAGCTCTGCACAGGGGGGCACAGATACGCAGTATTTT
.,13,TRBV7-3,.,TRBJ2-3,CASSYTLPDTQYF,TGTGCCAGCAGCTACACCTTGCCAGATACGCAGTATTTT
TRBD1,15,TRBV9,few,TRBJ1-1,CASSLGQGRGTEAFF,TGTGCCAGCAGCCTTGGACAGGGAAGAGGCACTGAAGCTTTCTTT
.,15,TRBV10-3,.,TRBJ1-1,CAISESGGWLTEAFF,TGTGCCATCAGTGAGTCGGGAGGATGGCTCACTGAAGCTTTCTTT
TRBD1,14,TRBV29-1,few,TRBJ1-2,CSVGRTGGARGYTF,TGCAGCGTGGGCAGGACAGGGGGCGCACGTGGCTACACCTTC